One sample yielded the 29 T cell receptor beta chains listed below, sequenced in a study of post-analysis software for immune sequencing data. Overall study results and limits: Compared with controls, patients had more of about five TRBV segments, including TRBV5-6, TRBV5-1 and TRBV20-1.

The antigens for these receptors are not known. Libraries were made from TCR beta cDNA, and they carried unique molecular identifiers. Via MiXCR, TCRdb re-called the PCR reads, giving one row per CDR3 protein. Of hundreds of thousands of distinct CDR3 sequences in the sample, about 53% were seen once. The sequenced sample was blood. The receptors here all came from a girl aged 10 to 17 with multiple sclerosis.

The gene calls are TRBV7-9 and TRBJ2-1; 13 bases agree with TRBD2. The germline V gene encodes CDR1 SEHNR and CDR2 FQNEAQ (reference sequence). The CDR3 consists of 15 residues. V lost 4 bases and J lost 5; bases outside the gene matches: 2. As DNA, the CDR3 is TGTGCCAGCAGCTCGACTAGCGGGAGGAACAATGAGCAGTTCTTC. As protein: CASSSTSGRNNEQFF.

J is TRBJ1-2 and V is TRBV7-9; 8 positions agree with TRBD1. CDR1 SEHNR and CDR2 FQNEAQ come from the germline V gene (reference sequence). Trimming at V came to 1 base and at J to 3 bases, leaving 10 bases not matched to a gene. The length of the CDR3 is 17 residues. The CDR3 bases are TGTGCCAGCAGCTTAGTCCTCAACAGGGGGTACGACTATGGCTACACCTTC. It specifies CASSLVLNRGYDYGYTF.

The chain combines TRBV10-3 with TRBJ2-7; tentatively, D is TRBD2 (6 bases). From germline, CDR1 is ENHRY and CDR2 SYGVKD. V was shortened by 2 bases and J by 2 bases, with 10 bases between the two germline ends. The CDR3 runs 14 residues. The CDR3 reads CAISERDFAYEQYF. For the CDR3, the DNA is TGTGCCATCAGTGAGCGGGACTTCGCCTACGAGCAGTACTTC.

This chain links TRBV5-1 with TRBJ1-2; tentative D call: TRBD1 (6 bases). Germline CDR1 and CDR2: SGHRS and YFSETQ. The CDR3 spans 13 residues. Deletions cut 4 bases from V and 4 bases from J, with 11 bases between. This CDR3 reads CASSAVQGYGYTF. The CDR3 bases are TGCGCCAGCAGCGCCGTACAGGGCTATGGCTACACCTTC.

This clonotype has only a few counts. The rearrangement joins TRBV7-9 to TRBJ2-3, with 12 bases matching TRBD2. The germline V gene encodes CDR1 SEHNR and CDR2 FQNEAQ (reference sequence). The CDR3 totals 19 residues. J gave up 0 bases and V 2 bases, and 9 bases lay outside the gene matches. CDR3 region: CASSLPLAGGPESTDTQYF. CDR3 DNA: TGTGCCAGCAGCTTACCCCTAGCGGGGGGGCCCGAAAGCACAGATACGCAGTATTTT.

The chain recombines TRBV10-3 with TRBJ2-3; 11 nucleotides agree with TRBD1. CDR1 is ENHRY and CDR2 is SYGVKD in the germline V gene. J lost 5 bases, V lost 2 bases, and 6 bases had no gene match. CDR3 length: 16 amino acids. CDR3 DNA sequence: TGTGCCATCAGTGAGCTCGGACAGGGGGCTGGAGATACGCAGTATTTT. Translation: CAISELGQGAGDTQYF.

The rearrangement joins TRBV4-1 to TRBJ2-4; D is undetermined. The DNA end favors TRBJ2-7, so the J call may be wrong. Germline values: CDR1 MGHRA, CDR2 YSYEKL. This CDR3 has 14 amino acids. The CDR3 region is CASSQELAGDEQYF. DNA of the CDR3: TGCGCCAGCAGCCAAGAGCTGGCAGGTGACGAGCAGTACTTC.

The sample holds one count of this clonotype. The CDR3 sequence is CASSEQRGQSQETQYF. For the CDR3, the DNA is TGTGCCAGCAGTGAACAGCGGGGACAGTCCCAAGAGACCCAGTACTTC. The chain is built from TRBV25-1 and TRBJ2-5; D is possibly TRBD1 or TRBD2 (7 bases each). V was cut by 2 bases and J by 1 base, with 14 bases left in between. CDR1 is MGHDK and CDR2 is SYGVNS in the germline V gene. This CDR3 spans 16 amino acids.

This clonotype was detected only a few times. This chain links TRBV20-1 with TRBJ2-4, with 9 bases identical to TRBD1. The CDR3 extends over 16 amino acids. V lost 1 base and J lost 8; bases outside the gene matches: 12. CDR1 and CDR2 from the germline V gene are DFQATT and SNEGSKA (reference sequence). CDR3: CSARGYLQGAGDIQYF. CDR3 nucleotides: TGCAGTGCTAGAGGATATCTACAGGGGGCGGGGGACATTCAGTACTTC.

A few counts support this clonotype. This sequence joins TRBV12-3 or TRBV12-4 and TRBJ2-1; 7 nucleotides agree with TRBD2. V gave up 1 base and J gave up 8 bases; unmatched junction bases: 5. The CDR3 totals 14 residues. CDR3 amino acids: CASSLGGGKDEQFF. The DNA of the CDR3 is TGTGCCAGCAGTTTAGGGGGGGGTAAGGATGAGCAGTTCTTC.

To note about this clonotype: At one boundary the junction diverges from the germline segment, which might be a read error. The chain couples TRBV5-1 to TRBJ2-6; 8 positions agree with TRBD1. In germline, CDR1 is SGHRS, CDR2 YFSETQ. The CDR3 length is 18 residues. The CDR3 nucleotides read TGCGCCAGCAGCTTGTTCGGACAGGGTGTCTCTGGGGCCAACGTCCCGACTTTC. This encodes CASSLFGQGVSGANVPTF. Full variable domain (remainder filled in from reference TRBV5-1 and TRBJ2-6): KAGVTQTPRYLIKTRGQQVTLSCSPISGHRSVSWYQQTPGQGLQFLFEYFSETQRNKGNFPGRFSGRQFSNSRSEMNVSTLELGDSALYLCASSLFGQGVSGANVPTFGAGSRLTVL.

This clonotype occurred a few times. The rearrangement uses TRBV2 and TRBJ2-7; 10 bases fit TRBD2. Germline V gene data show CDR1 as SNHLY and CDR2 as FYNNEI. V lost 5 bases, J lost 2 bases, and 3 bases stayed unmatched. The CDR3 is 14 amino acids. The CDR3 reads CASSTSGATYEQYF. CDR3 coding DNA: TGTGCCAGCAGTACTAGCGGGGCCACCTACGAGCAGTACTTC.

The chain has TRBV7-3 and TRBJ2-3, with 9 bases matching TRBD2. CDR1 SGHTA and CDR2 FQGTGA come from the germline V gene. The V and J ends lost 2 bases and 1 base, in that order; junction bases with no gene match: 4. The CDR3 loop spans 16 amino acids. CDR3 amino acids: CASSLDSGGRTDTQYF. In nucleotides, the CDR3 is TGTGCCAGCAGCTTAGATAGCGGGGGACGCACAGATACGCAGTATTTT.

This clonotype was observed a few times. This chain links TRBV5-1 with TRBJ2-5; D remains ambiguous. The CDR3 has 14 amino acids. Per germline, CDR1 SGHRS and CDR2 YFSETQ. V gave up 4 bases and J gave up 1 base, with 11 bases separating them. The CDR3 DNA is TGCGCCAGCAGCCACGGGCGCACCCAAGAGACCCAGTACTTC. This codes for CASSHGRTQETQYF.

This rearrangement joins TRBV2 to TRBJ1-1; perhaps TRBD1 as D (5 bases). CDR3 length: 14 residues. The V end was cut by 3 bases, the J end by 4 bases, with 12 bases between. CDR1 SNHLY and CDR2 FYNNEI come from the germline V gene. CDR3 in DNA: TGTGCCAGCAGTGAGGAATGGGGGGGCACTGAAGCTTTCTTT. It yields the protein CASSEEWGGTEAFF. The variable domain in full, with the rest retrieved from reference TRBV2 and TRBJ1-1, is EPEVTQTPSHQVTQMGQEVILRCVPISNHLYFYWYRQILGQKVEFLVSFYNNEISEKSEIFDDQFSVERPDGSNFTLKIRSTKLEDSAMYFCASSEEWGGTEAFFGQGTRLTVV.

CDR3 protein: CASSESLGSITYEQYF. The DNA of the CDR3 is TGTGCCAGCAGTGAAAGTCTAGGGTCAATAACCTACGAGCAGTACTTC. V is TRBV2 and J is TRBJ2-7; no firm D call. This CDR3 has 16 amino acids. Germline CDR1 SNHLY, CDR2 FYNNEI. V lost 2 bases and J 2 bases, leaving 16 bases between the germline ends.

This rearrangement joins TRBV20-1 to TRBJ2-3, with D possibly TRBD2 on 6 matching bases. The CDR3 runs 17 residues. CDR1 DFQATT and CDR2 SNEGSKA come from the germline V gene (reference sequence). Between the trimmed V and J ends, which lost 1 base and 0 bases, there was a span of 17 bases. The CDR3 nucleotides read TGCAGTGCTAGAGGCCCTCGGGGGAGCAGTAGCACAGATACGCAGTATTTT. The encoded protein is CSARGPRGSSSTDTQYF.

The V and J genes are TRBV7-9 and TRBJ1-6; D is unresolved. The CDR3 consists of 16 residues. Per the germline V gene, CDR1 is SEHNR and CDR2 is FQNEAQ (reference sequence). V was cut by 6 bases and J by 5 bases, with 17 bases left in between. DNA for the CDR3: TGTGCCAGCAGTCGCGTCCTGCAGAAAAATAATTCACCCCTCCACTTT. This translates into CASSRVLQKNNSPLHF.

In its sample, this clonotype was seen once. This sequence joins TRBV28 and TRBJ2-1; tentative D call: TRBD1 (7 bases). V lost 7 bases and J 8 bases, leaving 24 bases between the germline ends. The CDR3 spans 16 residues. CDR1 is MDHEN, CDR2 SYDVKM, per germline. CDR3 sequence (DNA): TGTGCCAGCACCCAAGAAGTGGCAGGGGGAGGCGATGAGCAGTTCTTC. Translating it yields CASTQEVAGGGDEQFF.

The J gene is TRBJ2-7, the V gene TRBV20-1, with D possibly being TRBD1 or TRBD2 (5 bases each). Germline lookup yields CDR1 DFQATT and CDR2 SNEGSKA (reference sequence). This CDR3 region has 13 residues. With 5 bases removed from V and 5 bases from J, the gap between germline ends came to 16 bases. The CDR3 spells CSARRDGGNEQYF. The CDR3 nucleotides read TGCAGTGCTCGCCGGGACGGTGGAAACGAGCAGTACTTC.

The chain links TRBV12-3 or TRBV12-4 to TRBJ2-7; D is perhaps TRBD1 or TRBD2 (6 bases each). V dropped 3 bases and J dropped 3 bases, with 12 bases sitting between them. The CDR3 has 14 amino acids. Here the CDR3 DNA reads TGTGCCAGCAGTTTCCGGGGGCGCGACTACGAGCAGTACTTC. Translating it yields CASSFRGRDYEQYF.

The genes are TRBV20-1 and TRBJ2-5, with D uncertain. Germline V gives CDR1 DFQATT, CDR2 SNEGSKA (reference sequence). V was shortened by 3 bases and J by 3 bases, with 17 bases between the two germline ends. The length of the CDR3 is 15 residues. The CDR3 loop is CSASYSSPSKETQYF. CDR3 DNA sequence: TGCAGTGCTAGTTATTCCTCTCCATCTAAAGAGACCCAGTACTTC.

This chain uses TRBV2 with TRBJ2-3, with 10 bases fitting TRBD2. V lost 6 bases, J lost 2 bases, and 5 bases stayed unmatched. Germline CDR1 and CDR2: SNHLY and FYNNEI. The CDR3 is 15 residues long. The CDR3 DNA sequence: TGTGCCAGCAGGGAGACTAGCGGGCACACAGATACGCAGTATTTT. This codes for CASRETSGHTDTQYF.

J is TRBJ2-7 and V is TRBV11-2, with D perhaps matching TRBD2 (7 bases). The J call may be wrong; the DNA end is better matched by TRBJ2-5. CDR1 and CDR2 from the germline V gene are SGHAT and FQNNGV. The CDR3 loop spans 15 amino acids. The CDR3 coding sequence is TGTGCCAGCAGCTTCAAGGGGGGGGGATCGGGGACCCAGTACTTC. Protein: CASSFKGGGSGTQYF.

The V gene is TRBV12-3 or TRBV12-4, the J gene TRBJ2-1; 7 nucleotides line up with TRBD1. The V gene end was trimmed by 3 bases and the J gene end by 8 bases; junction bases not matched to a gene: 7. The CDR3 extends over 14 amino acids. CDR3 nucleotide sequence: TGTGCCAGCAGTTTTCTGACAGGGCGCGATGAGCAGTTCTTC. Amino acids: CASSFLTGRDEQFF.

The CDR3 loop reads CASRGLDSNNEQFF. CDR3 nucleotides: TGTGCCAGCAGGGGACTGGACAGTAACAATGAGCAGTTCTTC. V is TRBV12-3 or TRBV12-4 and J is TRBJ2-1; D tentatively reads TRBD1 or TRBD2 (6 bases each). The V end lost 6 bases, the J end lost 5 bases, and 14 bases lay between the germline ends. The CDR3 totals 14 residues.

The chain is built from TRBV6-5 and TRBJ2-2; D is ambiguous. From germline, CDR1 is MNHEY and CDR2 SVGAGI. The CDR3 covers 17 residues. V dropped 2 bases and J dropped 9 bases, with 22 bases sitting between them. The CDR3 reads CASSYGQESFRPWELFF. DNA of the CDR3: TGTGCCAGCAGTTACGGTCAGGAGTCGTTTCGCCCGTGGGAGCTGTTTTTT.

This chain connects TRBV6-5 to TRBJ1-1; 7 positions agree with TRBD1. CDR3 length equals 14 residues. Unmatched junction bases numbered 8, after V lost 6 bases and J lost 4 bases. Looked up from germline, CDR1 is MNHEY and CDR2 is SVGAGI. The CDR3 spells CASSQGQWGTEAFF. In nucleotides, the CDR3 is TGTGCCAGCAGCCAGGGACAGTGGGGCACTGAAGCTTTCTTT.

This chain links TRBV11-2 with TRBJ1-2, with a weak D call TRBD1 (6 bases). Trimming removed 1 base from V and 6 bases from J, with 15 bases in between. CDR3 length: 15 residues. Germline CDR1 is SGHAT and CDR2 is FQNNGV. The CDR3 protein is CASSLVGRRGNGYTF. The CDR3 bases are TGTGCCAGCAGCTTAGTGGGCCGGAGGGGGAATGGCTACACCTTC.